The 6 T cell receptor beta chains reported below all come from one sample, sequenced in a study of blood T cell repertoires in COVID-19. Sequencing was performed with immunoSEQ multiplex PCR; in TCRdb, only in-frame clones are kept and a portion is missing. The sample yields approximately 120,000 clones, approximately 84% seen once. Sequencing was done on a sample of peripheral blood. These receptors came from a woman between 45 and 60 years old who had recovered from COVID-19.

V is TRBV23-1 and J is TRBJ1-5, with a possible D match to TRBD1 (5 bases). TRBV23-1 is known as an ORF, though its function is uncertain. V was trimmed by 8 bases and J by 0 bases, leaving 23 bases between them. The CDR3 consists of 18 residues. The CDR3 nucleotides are TGCGCCAGCCGACCCTCCCTGGAGCAGGGATCTAGCAATCAGCCCCAGCATTTT. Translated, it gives CASRPSLEQGSSNQPQHF.

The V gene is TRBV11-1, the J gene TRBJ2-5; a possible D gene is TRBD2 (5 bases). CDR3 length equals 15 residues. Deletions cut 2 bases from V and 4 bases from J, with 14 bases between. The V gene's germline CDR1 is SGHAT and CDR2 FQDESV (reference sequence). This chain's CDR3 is CASSLSITRRETQYF. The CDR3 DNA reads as TGTGCCAGCAGCTTATCCATAACTAGACGAGAGACCCAGTACTTC.

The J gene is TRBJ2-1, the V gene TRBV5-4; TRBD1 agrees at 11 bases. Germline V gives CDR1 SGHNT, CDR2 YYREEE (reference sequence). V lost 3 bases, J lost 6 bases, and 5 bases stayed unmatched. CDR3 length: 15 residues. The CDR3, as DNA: TGTGCCAGCAGCTCCGGGGACAGGGGGGGCAATGAGCAGTTCTTC. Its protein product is CASSSGDRGGNEQFF.

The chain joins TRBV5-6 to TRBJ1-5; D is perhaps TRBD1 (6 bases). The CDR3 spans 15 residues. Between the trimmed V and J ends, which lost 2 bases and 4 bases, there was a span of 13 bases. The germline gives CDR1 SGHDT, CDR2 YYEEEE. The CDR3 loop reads CASSLRGGRNQPQHF. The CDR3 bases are TGTGCCAGCAGCTTAAGGGGGGGCCGGAATCAGCCCCAGCATTTT.

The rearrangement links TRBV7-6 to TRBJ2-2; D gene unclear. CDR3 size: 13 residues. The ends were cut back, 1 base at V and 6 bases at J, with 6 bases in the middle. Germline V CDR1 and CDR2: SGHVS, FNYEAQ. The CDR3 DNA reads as TGTGCCAGCAGCTTAGTTTCGGCCGGGGAGCTGTTTTTT. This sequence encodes CASSLVSAGELFF.

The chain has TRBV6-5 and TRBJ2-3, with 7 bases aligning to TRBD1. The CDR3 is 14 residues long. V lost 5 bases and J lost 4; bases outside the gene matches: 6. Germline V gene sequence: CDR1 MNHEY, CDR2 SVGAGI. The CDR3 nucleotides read TGTGCCAGCAGTCAATTTACAGGGGCAGATACGCAGTATTTT. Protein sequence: CASSQFTGADTQYF.